Shown below are 24 T cell receptor beta chains from a single sample sequenced in a study of STAT5B mutations in CD4+ large granular lymphocyte leukemia. TCRdb's table, derived via immunoSEQ multiplex PCR, lists solely in-frame clones and lacks some. The sample carries roughly 48,000 clones, about three quarters recorded once. Sequenced: CD4+ T cells from blood buffy coats. These receptors were collected from a human donor in good health.

The chain links TRBV6-5 to TRBJ2-3; D is uncertain. V lost 5 bases to trimming and J lost 2 bases, with 8 bases between them. The V gene's germline CDR1 is MNHEY and CDR2 SVGAGI. This CDR3 comprises 13 residues. This CDR3 reads CASSDRATDTQYF. Here the CDR3 DNA reads TGTGCCAGCAGTGACCGGGCCACAGATACGCAGTATTTT.

This clone was seen only once. This chain joins TRBV5-1 and TRBJ2-1, with D unclear. The V and J ends lost 0 bases and 10 bases respectively, with 8 bases between them. CDR3 length: 12 residues. Per germline, CDR1 SGHRS and CDR2 YFSETQ. The CDR3 reads CASSLVYREQFF. CDR3 in DNA: TGCGCCAGCAGCTTGGTTTATCGAGAGCAGTTCTTC.

The CDR3 is CASARASEPSNEQFF. The CDR3 DNA reads TGTGCCAGCGCCAGGGCTAGCGAACCAAGCAATGAGCAGTTCTTC. The chain carries TRBV6-4 and TRBJ2-1, with D tentatively TRBD2 (6 bases). Germline CDR1 reads MRHNA; CDR2 reads SNTAGT. The V end was cut by 8 bases, the J end by 6 bases, with 20 bases between. The CDR3 spans 15 residues.

The rearrangement uses TRBV19 and TRBJ1-4; 7 nucleotides match TRBD1. The junction had 21 bases not matched to a gene; V was cut back by 7 bases and J by 13 bases. Germline V gives CDR1 LNHDA, CDR2 SQIVND (reference sequence). This CDR3 contains 16 residues. CDR3 sequence: CASKKEGARRGNRLFF. The CDR3 region has the DNA TGTGCCAGTAAGAAGGAGGGGGCACGCCGGGGGAATCGACTGTTTTTT.

This rearrangement joins TRBV19 to TRBJ2-6; 7 bases map to TRBD2. CDR1 and CDR2 (germline): LNHDA, SQIVND (reference sequence). CDR3 length: 16 residues. Trimming cost V 10 bases and J 0 bases; bases outside gene matches: 9. The CDR3 DNA is TGTGCCACCCCCCGGGGGGTAAACTCTGGGGCCAACGTCCTGACTTTC. Translated, it gives CATPRGVNSGANVLTF.

The V and J genes are TRBV2 and TRBJ1-1; no clear D gene. The V and J ends lost 5 bases and 1 base respectively, with 8 bases between them. The germline V gene has CDR1 SNHLY and CDR2 FYNNEI. The length of the CDR3 is 13 residues. Here the CDR3 DNA reads TGTGCCAGCAGTAGCCAAACGAACACTGAAGCTTTCTTT. This gives the protein CASSSQTNTEAFF. The complete variable domain, with remaining parts taken from reference TRBV2 and TRBJ1-1, reads EPEVTQTPSHQVTQMGQEVILRCVPISNHLYFYWYRQILGQKVEFLVSFYNNEISEKSEIFDDQFSVERPDGSNFTLKIRSTKLEDSAMYFCASSSQTNTEAFFGQGTRLTVV.

The V gene is TRBV7-2, the J gene TRBJ1-2; D gene ambiguous. Germline CDR1 and CDR2: SGHTA and FQGNSA. The germline V and J ends were trimmed by 5 bases and 8 bases, with 12 bases remaining between them. This CDR3 spans 12 amino acids. The CDR3 DNA sequence: TGTGCCAGCAGCCCGGCCCTATGGGGCTACACCTTC. Protein product: CASSPALWGYTF.

The chain has TRBV27 and TRBJ1-5; no firm D call. V lost 2 bases and J 0 bases, leaving 11 bases between the germline ends. Germline CDR1 and CDR2: MNHEY and SMNVEV (reference sequence). The CDR3 is 16 amino acids. DNA of the CDR3: TGTGCCAGCAGTTTAAAGGGTCCTCTTAGCAATCAGCCCCAGCATTTT. This codes for CASSLKGPLSNQPQHF.

This clone was recorded once. The gene calls are TRBV30 and TRBJ1-3; D uncertain. The CDR3 is 14 residues long. Trimming removed 0 bases from V and 0 bases from J, with 6 bases in between. CDR1 is GTSNPN and CDR2 is SVGIG in the germline V gene (reference sequence). CDR3 region: CAWSVGSSGNTIYF. The CDR3 coding sequence is TGTGCCTGGAGTGTTGGCAGCTCTGGAAACACCATATATTTT.

The rearrangement links TRBV6-1 to TRBJ1-1; D is unclear. CDR3 length equals 13 residues. V was cut by 3 bases and J by 1 base, with 6 bases left in between. Per the germline V gene, CDR1 is MNHNS and CDR2 is SASEGT. The CDR3 reads CASSEARNTEAFF. The CDR3, as DNA: TGTGCCAGCAGTGAGGCAAGGAACACTGAAGCTTTCTTT.

On this clone: Germline and junction disagree at one end, which may indicate a read error. The genes are TRBV7-3 and TRBJ2-5, with unresolved D. Germline CDR1 is SGHTA and CDR2 is FQGTGA. The CDR3 consists of 13 residues. The CDR3 here is CASSFRGGETQYF. CDR3 bases: TGCGCCAGCAGTTTTCGAGGCGGAGAGACCCAGTACTTC.

The rearrangement uses TRBV7-2 and TRBJ2-7, with D possibly being TRBD1 or TRBD2 (5 bases each). CDR3 length: 14 amino acids. The germline V and J ends were trimmed by 5 bases and 3 bases, with 14 bases remaining between them. From germline, CDR1 is SGHTA and CDR2 FQGNSA. The CDR3 is CASSRDQQVYEQYF. CDR3 sequence (DNA): TGTGCCAGCAGCCGGGACCAACAAGTCTACGAGCAGTACTTC.

The chain is built from TRBV27 and TRBJ2-7, with 9 bases fitting TRBD1. Germline trimming cut 6 bases from V and 2 bases from J; bases unmatched to any gene: 14. Germline V gene lookup returns CDR1 MNHEY and CDR2 SMNVEV (reference sequence). This CDR3 has 17 residues. The CDR3 DNA reads TGTGCCAGCAGCCTCTCTCCACCGGGACAGGGACCCTACGAGCAGTACTTC. Protein product: CASSLSPPGQGPYEQYF.

V usage is TRBV6-5 and J usage is TRBJ2-3, with D possibly matching TRBD1 (6 bases). CDR1 MNHEY and CDR2 SVGAGI come from the germline V gene. Trimming stripped 0 bases from V and 6 bases from J, with 10 bases between. The CDR3 covers 14 residues. The CDR3 bases are TGTGCCAGCAGTTACTCGGGGGCTGAGGATACGCAGTATTTT. Translating gives CASSYSGAEDTQYF.

This clone was recorded a few times. This chain connects TRBV11-3 to TRBJ2-2; D gene uncertain. V lost 0 bases to trimming and J lost 4 bases, with 6 bases between them. From germline, CDR1 is SGHNT and CDR2 YENEEA. The length of the CDR3 is 14 residues. CDR3 sequence reads: CASSLDPVTGELFF. CDR3 DNA sequence: TGTGCCAGCAGCTTAGATCCAGTCACCGGGGAGCTGTTTTTT.

The chain combines TRBV10-3 with TRBJ1-2; D unclear. There are 13 residues in the CDR3. Per germline, CDR1 ENHRY and CDR2 SYGVKD. The germline V and J ends were trimmed by 2 bases and 0 bases, with 4 bases remaining between them. CDR3 in amino acids: CAISEDANYGYTF. CDR3 in DNA: TGTGCCATCAGTGAGGACGCTAACTATGGCTACACCTTC.

The chain employs TRBV10-3 and TRBJ1-2; D is undetermined. V shed 4 bases and J shed 6 bases, with 9 bases lying between them. Germline loops: CDR1 ENHRY, CDR2 SYGVKD. The CDR3 sequence is 12 residues long. CDR3 in amino acids: CAISATLDGYTF. For the CDR3, the DNA is TGTGCCATCAGTGCCACATTGGATGGCTACACCTTC.

The chain recombines TRBV10-3 with TRBJ2-7; TRBD2 matches at 8 bases. The germline V gene has CDR1 ENHRY and CDR2 SYGVKD. There are 16 residues in the CDR3. The trim removed 2 bases at V and 2 bases at J, leaving 8 bases unmatched. The CDR3 bases are TGTGCCATCAGTGAGCCGGGGGGGGCTACCCCCTACGAGCAGTACTTC. It is translated as CAISEPGGATPYEQYF.

The V call is TRBV5-1, the J call TRBJ2-2, with TRBD2 identical over 10 bases. V lost 2 bases, J lost 5 bases, and 6 bases stayed unmatched. Germline lookup yields CDR1 SGHRS and CDR2 YFSETQ. The CDR3 is made up of 16 amino acids. The CDR3 DNA reads as TGCGCCAGCAGCTTACTGCCTAGCGGGGGTACCGGGGAGCTGTTTTTT. This sequence encodes CASSLLPSGGTGELFF.

This clone was found a few times. The rearrangement uses TRBV5-1 and TRBJ2-6; TRBD1 is a possible D gene (6 bases). V was pared by 5 bases and J by 3 bases, with 12 bases between. Germline CDR1 is SGHRS and CDR2 is YFSETQ. The CDR3 extends over 15 amino acids. CDR3 sequence (DNA): TGCGCCAGCAGTTACACAGGGCGTGGGGCCAACGTCCTGACTTTC. It translates to CASSYTGRGANVLTF.

The sample holds a few counts of this clone. The V and J genes are TRBV19 and TRBJ1-6, with TRBD1 matching over 9 bases. Per the germline V gene, CDR1 is LNHDA and CDR2 is SQIVND (reference sequence). This CDR3 spans 13 amino acids. Unmatched junction bases numbered 4, after V lost 8 bases and J lost 8 bases. The CDR3 protein is CASGQGRDSPLHF. The CDR3 nucleotides are TGTGCCAGTGGACAGGGGAGGGATTCACCCCTCCACTTT.

The J gene is TRBJ2-7, the V gene TRBV7-9; 15 nucleotides align to TRBD2. V was clipped by 5 bases and J by 2 bases; unmatched bases: 13. CDR1 is SEHNR and CDR2 is FQNEAQ in the germline V gene (reference sequence). This CDR3 contains 19 residues. CDR3 region: CASSPGGGLAGGFPYEQYV. The CDR3 DNA follows: TGTGCCAGCAGCCCAGGGGGCGGACTAGCGGGGGGGTTTCCCTACGAGCAGTACGTC.

The DNA of the CDR3 is TGTGCCAGCAGCGTAGGGGCGGCCGTAGGCGGGGAGACCCAGTACTTC. This sequence encodes CASSVGAAVGGETQYF. The rearrangement uses TRBV9 and TRBJ2-5; a possible D gene is TRBD2 (5 bases). The CDR3 contains 16 residues. V was trimmed by 0 bases and J by 5 bases, leaving 17 bases between them. The germline CDR1 and CDR2 sequences are SGDLS and YYNGEE.

V usage is TRBV11-2 and J usage is TRBJ1-6; D gene ambiguous. This CDR3 is 14 amino acids long. Per germline, CDR1 SGHAT and CDR2 FQNNGV. Trimming removed 1 base at V and 4 bases at J, with 5 bases between. CDR3 bases: TGTGCCAGCAGCTTAGCACAGTATAATTCACCCCTCCACTTT. Its translation is CASSLAQYNSPLHF.